The entry below gives a single TCR beta chain sequence along with its context. The CDR3 covers 15 residues. Losses at the gene ends were 7 bases for V and 5 bases for J; bases not matched to a gene: 12. CDR1 is MNHEY and CDR2 is SMNVEV in the germline V gene (reference sequence). These data come from a study of control samples from healthy donors and cancer patients. TCRdb keeps only in-frame clones here, not all; method: immunoSEQ multiplex PCR. This repertoire shows around 170,000 clones, just over 90% found once; its top ten account for around 1.4%. The source material was blood. This sequence was found in a man under 40 in good health. V is TRBV27 and J is TRBJ1-1; 8 bases match TRBD1. CDR3 protein: CASIVFRGLRTEAFF. CDR3 bases: TGTGCCAGCATAGTATTCAGGGGGCTGAGGACTGAAGCTTTCTTT.